Below, 18 T cell receptor beta chains from the same sample are listed, as sequenced in a study of regulatory T cells in long-lasting Graves disease. Regarding time point: newly diagnosed GD, antithyroid drugs for less than 3 months. RNA from PBMCs was the source of the TCR library. Both iRepertoire HTBI primers and Arm-PCR of CDR3 regions were used to build the TCR beta libraries. MiXCR, run by TCRdb on the multiplex PCR reads, gives a single entry per CDR3 protein. The sample records a few hundred thousand distinct CDR3 sequences, 18% being singletons. The same sample was also studied in work on T cells in Graves' hyperthyroidism and ophthalmopathy.

Source: peripheral blood mononuclear cells (PBMCs), taken at new diagnosis, from a patient treated with antithyroid drugs. These receptors all come from a woman in her twenties or thirties with Graves disease.

J is TRBJ2-5 and V is TRBV28; maybe TRBD2 (6 bases). Germline V CDR1 and CDR2: MDHEN, SYDVKM. The CDR3 covers 15 residues. The ends were cut back, 6 bases at V and 2 bases at J, with 16 bases in the middle. CDR3 region: CASRTLRLVQETQYF. The CDR3 nucleotides read TGTGCCAGCAGGACCCTTAGACTAGTTCAAGAGACCCAGTACTTC.

A single count supports this clonotype. This chain joins TRBV11-2 and TRBJ2-5; 7 positions agree with TRBD2. Looked up from germline, CDR1 is SGHAT and CDR2 is FQNNGV. The CDR3 sequence is 16 residues long. The junction had 11 bases not matched to a gene; V was cut back by 3 bases and J by 4 bases. The CDR3 DNA reads as TGTGCCAGCAGCTTGGGGGGGTACCGGGACCTAGAGACCCAGTACTTC. Amino acid sequence: CASSLGGYRDLETQYF.

This clonotype was seen ten or more times. The chain combines TRBV7-2 with TRBJ2-1; the match to TRBD2 covers 10 bases. Per the germline V gene, CDR1 is SGHTA and CDR2 is FQGNSA. Germline trimming cut 4 bases from V and 9 bases from J; bases unmatched to any gene: 12. The CDR3 loop spans 16 amino acids. The CDR3 is CASSSSGGAGLSEQFF. The CDR3 DNA reads as TGTGCCAGCAGCTCGAGCGGGGGGGCCGGGTTAAGTGAGCAGTTCTTC.

This clonotype appeared many times. The chain joins TRBV6-5 to TRBJ1-2, with 8 bases that match TRBD1. This CDR3 is built from 15 residues. With 2 bases clipped from V and 6 bases from J, the junction kept 8 bases outside the gene matches. Germline V lookup: CDR1 MNHEY, CDR2 SVGAGI. The CDR3 reads CASSYPLPQGDGYTF. The DNA of the CDR3 is TGTGCCAGCAGTTACCCCCTCCCACAGGGGGATGGCTACACCTTC.

This chain uses TRBV18 with TRBJ2-1, with a tentative D call TRBD2 (5 bases). TRBJ2-5 explains the end of the DNA better; the J call may be wrong. The germline V gene encodes CDR1 KGHSH and CDR2 LQKENI. This CDR3 comprises 14 residues. The CDR3, as DNA: TGTGCCAGCTCACCACTGACTACCCAAGAGACCCAGTACTTC. Translation: CASSPLTTQETQYF.

The chain recombines TRBV24-1 with TRBJ2-7, with TRBD1 matching 8 bases. Germline lookup yields CDR1 KGHDR and CDR2 SFDVKD. V was pared by 2 bases and J by 2 bases, with 10 bases of the junction left unmatched. The CDR3 is made up of 17 amino acids. CDR3 sequence: CATSDSGYGTGAYEQYF. In DNA form, the CDR3 reads TGTGCCACCAGTGATTCCGGTTACGGGACAGGAGCCTACGAGCAGTACTTC.

This clonotype was counted at least ten times. The chain links TRBV20-1 to TRBJ2-5; TRBD1 aligns across 7 bases. The CDR3 loop spans 13 amino acids. In germline, CDR1 is DFQATT, CDR2 SNEGSKA (reference sequence). Unmatched junction bases numbered 9, after V lost 6 bases and J lost 5 bases. CDR3 bases: TGCAGTGCACAACAGGGGACCGCTGAGACCCAGTACTTC. This encodes CSAQQGTAETQYF.

In regard to this clonotype: Since a much larger clone is just one base distant, this may be a read error. This sequence joins TRBV29-1 and TRBJ1-2, with no clear D. Trimming took 6 bases from V and 10 from J, leaving 12 bases between them. The CDR3 covers 10 residues. Per germline, CDR1 SQVTM and CDR2 ANQGSEA. Here the CDR3 DNA reads TGCAGCGTGGCCCCGGGGAACTACACCTTC. Amino acids: CSVAPGNYTF. Combining the CDR3 with reference TRBV29-1 and TRBJ1-2 gives the whole variable domain SAVISQKPSRDICQRGTSLTIQCQVDSQVTMMFWYRQQPGQSLTLIATANQGSEATYESGFVIDKFPISRPNLTFSTLTVSNMSPEDSSIYLCSVAPGNYTFGSGTRLTVV.

This clonotype has a handful of counts. The chain employs TRBV15 and TRBJ2-1, with D uncertain. Germline V CDR1 and CDR2: LNHNV, YYDKDF (reference sequence). The CDR3 runs 9 residues. Trimming took 10 bases from V and 5 from J, leaving 3 bases between them. DNA for the CDR3: TGTGCCAAACACAATGAGCAGTTCTTC. This sequence encodes CAKHNEQFF.

The sample holds one count of this clonotype. This sequence may be a read error, since a much larger clone differs from it by one base. CDR3 region: CAIGEDSYEQYF. The CDR3 DNA follows: TGTGCCATCGGTGAGGATTCGTACGAGCAGTACTTC. The J gene is TRBJ2-7, the V gene TRBV10-3; D ambiguous. CDR3 length: 12 amino acids. CDR1 and CDR2 from the germline V gene are ENHRY and SYGVKD.

There are many counts of this clonotype. This rearrangement joins TRBV12-3 or TRBV12-4 to TRBJ2-5; D unclear. The V end was cut by 6 bases, the J end by 2 bases, with 7 bases between. The CDR3 has 12 residues. CDR3 coding DNA: TGTGCCAGCAGCTTCGGGCAAGAGACCCAGTACTTC. Amino acid sequence: CASSFGQETQYF.

This chain joins TRBV28 and TRBJ2-1, with 8 bases matching TRBD2. V dropped 8 bases and J dropped 3; count of bases not matched to a gene: 12. Germline assignment: CDR1 MDHEN and CDR2 SYDVKM. The CDR3 totals 16 residues. The CDR3 DNA reads TGTGCCAGCCTGGGAGCGGGAGCAAAAGGCTACAATGAGCAGTTCTTC. Its translation is CASLGAGAKGYNEQFF. Filled out from reference TRBV28 and TRBJ2-1, the complete variable domain reads DVKVTQSSRYLVKRTGEKVFLECVQDMDHENMFWYRQDPGLGLRLIYFSYDVKMKEKGDIPEGYSVSREKKERFSLILESASTNQTSMYLCASLGAGAKGYNEQFFGPGTRLTVL.

This chain links TRBV6-2 or TRBV6-3 with TRBJ1-1; D perhaps matches TRBD1 (6 bases). The CDR3 extends over 14 amino acids. Germline V gene sequence: CDR1 MNHEY, CDR2 SVGEGT. V lost 4 bases, J lost 1 base, and 10 bases lay in between. In nucleotides, the CDR3 is TGTGCCAGCAGTTCCTCGACAGGGAACACTGAAGCTTTCTTT. Amino acids: CASSSSTGNTEAFF.

This clonotype was counted at least ten times. V is TRBV7-9 and J is TRBJ1-2, with TRBD1 as a possible D gene (6 bases). V lost 5 bases, J lost 4 bases, and 20 bases lay in between. There are 16 residues in the CDR3. Germline V gene sequence: CDR1 SEHNR, CDR2 FQNEAQ (reference sequence). CDR3 amino acids: CASSHRQGGESYGYTF. CDR3 bases: TGTGCCAGCAGCCACCGACAAGGGGGGGAATCCTATGGCTACACCTTC.

This clonotype came up many times. The gene calls are TRBV20-1 and TRBJ1-1, with a possible D match to TRBD1 (5 bases). The germline V gene encodes CDR1 DFQATT and CDR2 SNEGSKA (reference sequence). The CDR3 has 14 amino acids. Trimming shortened V by 5 bases and J by 5 bases, and 18 bases separated the two germline ends. CDR3 DNA: TGCAGTGCTCGGGAGGGGCAATCGAGAACTGAAGCTTTCTTT. Translated, it gives CSAREGQSRTEAFF.

This clonotype has a count of ten or more. This chain uses TRBV7-6 with TRBJ1-4; no reliable D call. The CDR3 has 14 residues. Germline V CDR1 and CDR2: SGHVS, FNYEAQ. With 3 bases removed from V and 5 bases from J, the gap between germline ends came to 10 bases. The CDR3 nucleotides read TGTGCCAGCAGCTTGTTAACCCCGAATGAAAAACTGTTTTTT. This sequence encodes CASSLLTPNEKLFF.

The chain has TRBV4-1 and TRBJ1-1; the match to TRBD1 covers 7 bases. J was trimmed by 4 bases and V by 4 bases; bases with no gene match: 6. CDR1 is MGHRA and CDR2 is YSYEKL in the germline V gene. The CDR3 contains 14 residues. CDR3 sequence: CASSRETGTTEAFF. DNA for the CDR3: TGCGCCAGCAGCCGGGAGACAGGGACCACTGAAGCTTTCTTT.

The table lists this clonotype with many counts. The chain links TRBV6-1 to TRBJ2-7; 7 positions match TRBD2. The CDR3 covers 12 residues. The V gene's germline CDR1 is MNHNS and CDR2 SASEGT. V was pared by 8 bases and J by 7 bases, with 8 bases of the junction left unmatched. DNA of the CDR3: TGTGCCAGCTCCCCGGGGGGAAGAGAGCAGTACTTC. Translated, it gives CASSPGGREQYF.